One and the same sample provided the 12 T cell receptor beta chains below, sequenced in a study of response to subunit inactivated influenza vaccine. TCRdb reprocessed the RT-PCR reads via MiXCR and lists one record per CDR3 protein. The table lists under 200,000 distinct CDR3 sequences, about a tenth of them singletons. Source: non-naive T cells sorted from PBMCs, taken roughly 45 days after vaccination. These receptors were collected from a man aged 45 to 65 who received an inactivated influenza vaccine.

The chain recombines TRBV30 with TRBJ2-7; no clear D gene. The germline gives CDR1 GTSNPN, CDR2 SVGIG (reference sequence). V gave up 4 bases and J gave up 2 bases, with 15 bases separating them. This CDR3 has 14 residues. This CDR3 reads CAWIPLLPPYEQYF. Written as DNA, the CDR3 is TGTGCCTGGATACCGCTTCTTCCCCCCTACGAGCAGTACTTC.

This clonotype was recorded many times. V usage is TRBV24-1 and J usage is TRBJ1-5; D ambiguous. Between the trimmed V and J ends, which lost 3 bases and 8 bases, there was a span of 16 bases. The CDR3 has 15 residues. Germline CDR1 is KGHDR and CDR2 is SFDVKD. The DNA for the CDR3 is TGTGCCACCAGTGATCCCCTCCGGCAAGATGAGCCCCAGCATTTT. Amino acids: CATSDPLRQDEPQHF.

The genes are TRBV20-1 and TRBJ2-7; no clear D. V dropped 6 bases and J dropped 0 bases, with 12 bases sitting between them. This CDR3 has 13 amino acids. Germline CDR1 reads DFQATT; CDR2 reads SNEGSKA (reference sequence). The CDR3 DNA sequence: TGCAGTGCCGCTGACACCAGCTCCTACGAGCAGTACTTC. Protein: CSAADTSSYEQYF.

This clonotype was counted at least ten times. V usage is TRBV2 and J usage is TRBJ2-5; possibly TRBD1 or TRBD2 for D (5 bases each). The CDR3 covers 15 residues. Trimming removed 4 bases at V and 5 bases at J, with 17 bases between. Germline values: CDR1 SNHLY, CDR2 FYNNEI. The DNA of the CDR3 is TGTGCCAGCAGTGGGGACCTCATAAGGACGGAGACCCAGTACTTC. Amino acids: CASSGDLIRTETQYF.

This clonotype has more than one count but fewer than ten. This rearrangement joins TRBV5-6 to TRBJ2-5; 9 bases agree with TRBD1. CDR3 length: 13 residues. Germline CDR1 reads SGHDT; CDR2 reads YYEEEE. Trimming removed 4 bases from V and 5 bases from J; junction bases left unmatched: 3. The CDR3 coding sequence is TGTGCCAGCAGCGGGGACAGGGCGGAGACCCAGTACTTC. Protein: CASSGDRAETQYF.

This clonotype was seen a handful of times. The rearrangement joins TRBV7-9 to TRBJ2-5; no definite D call. CDR3 length: 15 amino acids. The V end was cut by 4 bases, the J end by 4 bases, with 16 bases between. Germline V gene lookup returns CDR1 SEHNR and CDR2 FQNEAQ (reference sequence). The CDR3 region is CASSSGWGPRETQYF. CDR3 sequence (DNA): TGTGCCAGCAGCTCCGGGTGGGGTCCGCGAGAGACCCAGTACTTC.

The rearrangement joins TRBV29-1 to TRBJ2-3; D is undetermined. Trimming pared 7 bases from V and 7 bases from J, leaving 9 bases between. CDR1 and CDR2 (germline): SQVTM, ANQGSEA. The CDR3 runs to 10 residues. CDR3 nucleotides: TGCAGCGCCCCGCGCAATACGCAGTATTTT. This codes for CSAPRNTQYF.

The CDR3 spells CASSRTSGKPNEQFF. CDR3 sequence (DNA): TGTGCCAGCAGCAGGACTAGCGGGAAGCCCAATGAGCAGTTCTTC. V usage is TRBV7-3 and J usage is TRBJ2-1; 12 bases are a match to TRBD2. CDR3 size: 15 residues. V dropped 5 bases and J dropped 6; count of bases not matched to a gene: 5. Germline loops: CDR1 SGHTA, CDR2 FQGTGA.

The rearrangement uses TRBV6-1 and TRBJ1-1, with D possibly TRBD1 on 6 matching bases. Germline lookup yields CDR1 MNHNS and CDR2 SASEGT. V dropped 7 bases and J dropped 1 base, with 10 bases sitting between them. The CDR3 contains 13 residues. The CDR3 nucleotides read TGTGCCAGCACAGAAGGGGGGAACACTGAAGCTTTCTTT. Translation gives CASTEGGNTEAFF.

The chain recombines TRBV24-1 with TRBJ2-1; no definite D call. Germline V gene data show CDR1 as KGHDR and CDR2 as SFDVKD. Between the trimmed V and J ends, which lost 2 bases and 6 bases, there was a span of 7 bases. The CDR3 loop spans 13 amino acids. The CDR3 bases are TGTGCCACCAGTGATTACTCCCTCAATGAGCAGTTCTTC. This gives the protein CATSDYSLNEQFF.

The gene calls are TRBV7-2 and TRBJ2-5; possibly TRBD2 for D (5 bases). Looked up from germline, CDR1 is SGHTA and CDR2 is FQGNSA. Trimming removed 1 base from V and 2 bases from J, with 11 bases in between. CDR3 size: 15 residues. Here the CDR3 DNA reads TGTGCCAGCAGCTTAGGTTCGCTAGCACAAGAGACCCAGTACTTC. Translating gives CASSLGSLAQETQYF.

The V gene is TRBV29-1, the J gene TRBJ1-1; a possible D gene is TRBD1 (6 bases). The CDR3 sequence is 14 residues long. Germline V lookup: CDR1 SQVTM, CDR2 ANQGSEA. V was pared by 4 bases and J by 1 base, with 13 bases between. The CDR3 nucleotides are TGCAGCGTTGCGTGGGGGACATCGAACACTGAAGCTTTCTTT. Translation: CSVAWGTSNTEAFF.